This T cell receptor (beta chain) is drawn from a study of blood T cells in healthy people across ages. Alongside a J-beta primer mix, a sample-barcoded 5' primer served in a second PCR lasting roughly 6 to 12 cycles. MiXCR was run by TCRdb on the 5' RACE reads, yielding one entry per CDR3 protein. The sample lists under 2,000,000 distinct CDR3 sequences, 49% occurring once. The table lists this clonotype with a few counts. Its antigen remains unknown. Study-wide findings and caveats: Diversity was higher, and naive CD4+ cells more numerous, in long-lived donors than in aged donors.

Sequencing was done on a sample of blood. The clonotype originates from a woman between 35 and 50 years old in good health.

For the CDR3, the DNA is TGCAGTGCTCAGACAGTCGATGGATCCTACGAGCAGTACTTC. Amino acids: CSAQTVDGSYEQYF. The gene calls are TRBV20-1 and TRBJ2-7, with D tentatively TRBD1 (5 bases). Germline-derived CDR1 and CDR2 are DFQATT and SNEGSKA (reference sequence). V lost 5 bases, J lost 1 base, and 15 bases lay in between. The CDR3 length is 14 residues.